This TCR beta chain was recorded in a study of T cells in Graves' hyperthyroidism and ophthalmopathy. Amplification targeted TCR beta CDR3 regions from RNA transcripts. An initial round of RT-PCR targeting the TCR CDR3 relied on the HTBI primer set. TCRdb analysed the multiplex PCR reads with MiXCR anew, one entry per CDR3 protein. The sample contains roughly 740,000 distinct CDR3 sequences, roughly 17% of which appear only once. To note about this clonotype: A read error may produce the germline difference seen at one junction end.

The CDR3 consists of 12 residues. Germline assignment: CDR1 MDHEN and CDR2 SYDVKM. The receptor was derived from a man between 18 and 29 years old with Graves' hyperthyroidism. The gene calls are TRBV28 and TRBJ2-7, with D uncertain. The sequenced sample consisted of blood. The CDR3 loop reads CASSLSRYGQYF. The CDR3 DNA sequence: TGTGCCAGCAGTTTAAGTCGCTACGGGCAGTACTTC.